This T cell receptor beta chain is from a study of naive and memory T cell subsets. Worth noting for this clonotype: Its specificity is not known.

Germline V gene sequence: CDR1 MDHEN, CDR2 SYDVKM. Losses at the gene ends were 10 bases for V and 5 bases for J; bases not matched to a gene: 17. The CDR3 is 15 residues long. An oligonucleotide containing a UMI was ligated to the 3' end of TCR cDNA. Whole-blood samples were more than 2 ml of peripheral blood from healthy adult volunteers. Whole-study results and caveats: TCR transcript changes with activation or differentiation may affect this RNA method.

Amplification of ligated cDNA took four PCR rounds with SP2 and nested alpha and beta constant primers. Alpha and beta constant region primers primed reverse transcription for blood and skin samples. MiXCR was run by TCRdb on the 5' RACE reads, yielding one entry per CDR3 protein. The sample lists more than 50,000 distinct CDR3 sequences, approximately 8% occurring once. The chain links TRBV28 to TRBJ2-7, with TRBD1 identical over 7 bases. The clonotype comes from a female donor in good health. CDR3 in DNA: TGTGCCACTACACCCGGGACAGCTTCCGCAAACGAGCAGTACTTC. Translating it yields CATTPGTASANEQYF. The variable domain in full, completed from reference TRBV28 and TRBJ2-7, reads DVKVTQSSRYLVKRTGEKVFLECVQDMDHENMFWYRQDPGLGLRLIYFSYDVKMKEKGDIPEGYSVSREKKERFSLILESASTNQTSMYLCATTPGTASANEQYFGPGTRLTVT.